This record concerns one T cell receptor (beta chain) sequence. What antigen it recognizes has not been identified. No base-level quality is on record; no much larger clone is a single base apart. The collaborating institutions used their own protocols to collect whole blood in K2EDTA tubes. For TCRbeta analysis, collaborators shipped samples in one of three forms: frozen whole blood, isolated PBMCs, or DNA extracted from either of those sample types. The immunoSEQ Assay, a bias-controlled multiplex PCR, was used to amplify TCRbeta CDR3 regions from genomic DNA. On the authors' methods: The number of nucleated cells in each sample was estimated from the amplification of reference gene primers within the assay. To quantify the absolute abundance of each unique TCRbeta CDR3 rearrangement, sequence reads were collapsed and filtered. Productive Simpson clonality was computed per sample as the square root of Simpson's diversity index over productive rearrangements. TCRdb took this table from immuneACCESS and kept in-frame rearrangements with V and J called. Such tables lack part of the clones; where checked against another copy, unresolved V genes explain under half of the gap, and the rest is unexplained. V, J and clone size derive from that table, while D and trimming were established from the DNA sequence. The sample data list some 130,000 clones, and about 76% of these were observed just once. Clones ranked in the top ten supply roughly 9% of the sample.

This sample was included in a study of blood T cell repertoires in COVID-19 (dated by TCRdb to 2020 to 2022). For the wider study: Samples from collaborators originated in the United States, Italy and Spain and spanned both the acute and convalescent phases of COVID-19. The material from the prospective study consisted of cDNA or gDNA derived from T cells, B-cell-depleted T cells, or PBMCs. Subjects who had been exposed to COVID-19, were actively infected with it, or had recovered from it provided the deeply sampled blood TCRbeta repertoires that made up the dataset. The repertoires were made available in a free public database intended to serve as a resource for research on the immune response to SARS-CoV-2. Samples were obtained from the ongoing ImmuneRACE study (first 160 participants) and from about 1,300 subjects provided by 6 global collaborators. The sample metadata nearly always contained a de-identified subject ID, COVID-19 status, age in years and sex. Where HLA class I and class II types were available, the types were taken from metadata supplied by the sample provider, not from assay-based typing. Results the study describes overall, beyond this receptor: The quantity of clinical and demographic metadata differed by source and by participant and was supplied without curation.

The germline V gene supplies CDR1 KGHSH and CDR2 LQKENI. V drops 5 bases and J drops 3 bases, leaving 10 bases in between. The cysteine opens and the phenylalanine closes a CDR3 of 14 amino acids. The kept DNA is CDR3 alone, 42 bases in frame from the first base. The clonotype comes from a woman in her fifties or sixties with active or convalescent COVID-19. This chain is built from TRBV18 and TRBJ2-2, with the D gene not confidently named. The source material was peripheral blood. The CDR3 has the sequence CASSINQDTGELFF. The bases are TGTGCCAGCTCAATAAATCAGGACACCGGGGAGCTGTTTTTT. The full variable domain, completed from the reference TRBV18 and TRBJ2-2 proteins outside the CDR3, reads NAGVMQNPRHLVRRRGQEARLRCSPMKGHSHVYWYRQLPEEGLKFMVYLQKENIIDESGMPKERFSAEFPKEGPSILRIQQVVRGDSAAYFCASSINQDTGELFFGEGSRLTVL.